The 9 T cell receptor beta chains listed next were all sequenced from one sample in a study of shared clonotypes between healthy human individuals. TCRdb's table, derived via immunoSEQ multiplex PCR, lists solely in-frame clones and lacks some. The data hold hundreds of thousands of clones, with roughly 72% observed a single time. Sequencing was performed on memory CD4+ T cells sorted from blood. Subset in this sample: CD45RA-negative fraction. These receptors all come from a woman aged 25 to 39 in good health.

The chain couples TRBV2 to TRBJ2-5, with D maybe TRBD1 (6 bases). V lost 2 bases to trimming and J lost 5 bases, with 12 bases between them. Looked up from germline, CDR1 is SNHLY and CDR2 is FYNNEI. The CDR3 sequence is 14 residues long. The CDR3 DNA reads as TGTGCCAGCAGTGAAAATTCAGGGGACGAGACCCAGTACTTC. It is translated as CASSENSGDETQYF.

The genes are TRBV5-1 and TRBJ2-5; no firm D call. V was shortened by 3 bases and J by 3 bases, with 12 bases between the two germline ends. Germline V gene sequence: CDR1 SGHRS, CDR2 YFSETQ. The CDR3 is 14 residues long. The CDR3 loop reads CASSSQVTEETQYF. CDR3 DNA sequence: TGCGCCAGCAGCTCGCAGGTAACCGAAGAGACCCAGTACTTC.

The chain links TRBV7-3 to TRBJ2-3, with TRBD2 matching over 9 bases. The V segment lost 5 bases and the J segment 1 base; nucleotides outside the gene matches: 7. Per the germline V gene, CDR1 is SGHTA and CDR2 is FQGTGA. The length of the CDR3 is 16 residues. The CDR3 is CASSQSSGSGTDTQYF. The CDR3 DNA is TGTGCCAGCAGCCAGAGTAGCGGGAGCGGCACAGATACGCAGTATTTT.

In regard to this clone: A single base separates this from a much larger clone, so it may be a read error. The DNA of the CDR3 is TGTGCCAGCAGCCCGCGTCAGGGCAATGAGCAGTTCTTC. As protein: CASSPRQGNEQFF. V gene TRBV11-2 combines with J gene TRBJ2-1; D might be TRBD1 (5 bases). Germline V gene lookup returns CDR1 SGHAT and CDR2 FQNNGV. V lost 5 bases to trimming and J lost 6 bases, with 11 bases between them. The CDR3 contains 13 residues.

This clone appeared a few times. This chain links TRBV5-1 with TRBJ2-7, with TRBD2 matching over 10 bases. The V gene end was trimmed by 4 bases and the J gene end by 3 bases; junction bases not matched to a gene: 7. The CDR3 contains 15 residues. Germline V gene sequence: CDR1 SGHRS, CDR2 YFSETQ. The CDR3 sequence: CASSPPTSGNYEQYF. DNA for the CDR3: TGCGCCAGCAGCCCACCCACTAGCGGGAACTACGAGCAGTACTTC.

The V gene is TRBV6-1, the J gene TRBJ2-1; TRBD1 aligns across 7 bases. The CDR3 runs 13 residues. CDR1 MNHNS and CDR2 SASEGT come from the germline V gene. The V and J ends lost 6 bases and 7 bases, in that order; junction bases with no gene match: 6. The CDR3 DNA reads TGTGCCAGCAGCCCTACAGGGGTGAATGAGCAGTTCTTC. Its translation is CASSPTGVNEQFF.

This sequence joins TRBV4-2 and TRBJ2-7; 10 bases match TRBD2. CDR3 length: 16 amino acids. After removal of 0 bases from V and 7 bases from J, the junction contained 9 bases not matched to a gene. CDR1 is LGHNA, CDR2 YNFKEQ, per germline. The CDR3 DNA is TGTGCCAGCAGCCAAGATTGGCTAGCGGGAGTGGGAGAGCAGTACTTC. It translates to CASSQDWLAGVGEQYF.

The V and J genes are TRBV5-8 and TRBJ2-5; no definite D call. Trimming pared 1 base from V and 5 bases from J, leaving 3 bases between. The CDR3 loop spans 11 amino acids. Germline values: CDR1 SGHTS, CDR2 YDEGEE. The CDR3 DNA is TGTGCCAGCAGCTTGCACGAGACCCAGTACTTC. Translation: CASSLHETQYF.

This clone has more than one count but fewer than ten. The chain recombines TRBV2 with TRBJ2-7, with TRBD1 identical over 9 bases. CDR1 and CDR2 (germline): SNHLY, FYNNEI. The CDR3 is made up of 16 amino acids. Trimming cost V 5 bases and J 5 bases; bases outside gene matches: 13. For the CDR3, the DNA is TGTGCCAGCAGTCGCCTCGGGACAGGGAAGAATAACGAGCAGTACTTC. Translating gives CASSRLGTGKNNEQYF.